The clone carrying this TCR beta chain was observed many times. TCRdb itself ran the RT-PCR reads through MiXCR, one entry per CDR3 protein. Of about 680,000 distinct CDR3 sequences in the sample, approximately 14% are singletons; the top ten hold 3.6%. Germline-derived CDR1 and CDR2 are MNHEY and SMNVEV (reference sequence). The CDR3 spans 13 residues. Trimming pared 6 bases from V and 7 bases from J, leaving 15 bases between. The sequence derives from a female donor in good health, serving as a healthy control. The sample consisted of memory CD4+ T cells from blood. The rearrangement links TRBV27 to TRBJ2-5; the D call may be TRBD1 or TRBD2 (5 bases each). DNA for the CDR3: TGTGCCAGCAGCCCCCAGGGAGTAGGGACCCAGTACTTC. It is translated as CASSPQGVGTQYF.